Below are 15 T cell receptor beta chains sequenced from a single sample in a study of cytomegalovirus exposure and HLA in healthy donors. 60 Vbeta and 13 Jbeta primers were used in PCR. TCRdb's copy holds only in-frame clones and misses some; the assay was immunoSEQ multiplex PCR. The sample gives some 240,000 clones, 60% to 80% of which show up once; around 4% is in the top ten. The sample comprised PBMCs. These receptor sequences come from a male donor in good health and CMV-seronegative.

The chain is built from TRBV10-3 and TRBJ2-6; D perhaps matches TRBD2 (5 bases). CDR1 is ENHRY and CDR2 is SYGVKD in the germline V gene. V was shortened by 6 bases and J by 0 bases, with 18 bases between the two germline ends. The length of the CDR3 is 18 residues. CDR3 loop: CAISAGILSRSGANVLTF. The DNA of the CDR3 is TGTGCCATCAGCGCCGGGATTTTAAGTCGCTCTGGGGCCAACGTCCTGACTTTC.

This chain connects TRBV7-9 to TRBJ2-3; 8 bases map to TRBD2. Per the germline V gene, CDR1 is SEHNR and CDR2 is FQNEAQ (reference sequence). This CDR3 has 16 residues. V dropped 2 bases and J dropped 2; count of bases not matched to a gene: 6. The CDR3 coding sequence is TGTGCCAGCAGCTTAATCGCGGGAGGCCCCACAGATACGCAGTATTTT. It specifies CASSLIAGGPTDTQYF.

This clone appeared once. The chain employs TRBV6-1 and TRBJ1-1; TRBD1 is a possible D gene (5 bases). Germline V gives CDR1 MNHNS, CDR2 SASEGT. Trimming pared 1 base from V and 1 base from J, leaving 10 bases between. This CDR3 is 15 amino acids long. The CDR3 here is CASSEVGGRNTEAFF. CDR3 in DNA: TGTGCCAGCAGTGAAGTCGGGGGGAGGAACACTGAAGCTTTCTTT.

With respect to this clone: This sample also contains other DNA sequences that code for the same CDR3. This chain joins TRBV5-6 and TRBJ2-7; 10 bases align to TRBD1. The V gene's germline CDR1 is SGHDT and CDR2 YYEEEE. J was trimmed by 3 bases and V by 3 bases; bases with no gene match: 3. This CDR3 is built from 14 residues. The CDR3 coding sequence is TGTGCCAGCAGCTATCGGACAGGGGGCTACGAGCAGTACTTC. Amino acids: CASSYRTGGYEQYF.

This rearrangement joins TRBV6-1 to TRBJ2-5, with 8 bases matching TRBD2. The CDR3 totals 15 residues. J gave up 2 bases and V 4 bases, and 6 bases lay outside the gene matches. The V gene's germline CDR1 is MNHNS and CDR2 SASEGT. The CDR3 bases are TGTGCCAGCAGTGTTCGGGGGGGTCTGCAAGAGACCCAGTACTTC. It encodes CASSVRGGLQETQYF.

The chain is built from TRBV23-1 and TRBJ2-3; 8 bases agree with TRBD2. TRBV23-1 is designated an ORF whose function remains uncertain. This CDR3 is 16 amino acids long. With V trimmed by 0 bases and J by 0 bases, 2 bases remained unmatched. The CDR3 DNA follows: TGCGCCAGCAGTCAATCCTCTAGCGGGAGCACAGATACGCAGTATTTT. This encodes CASSQSSSGSTDTQYF.

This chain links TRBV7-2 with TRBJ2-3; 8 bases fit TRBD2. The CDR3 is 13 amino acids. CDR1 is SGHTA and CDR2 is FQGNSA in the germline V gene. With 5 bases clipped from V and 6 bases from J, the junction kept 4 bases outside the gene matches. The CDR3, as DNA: TGTGCCAGCAGCGACGGGAGGGCGGATACGCAGTATTTT. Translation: CASSDGRADTQYF.

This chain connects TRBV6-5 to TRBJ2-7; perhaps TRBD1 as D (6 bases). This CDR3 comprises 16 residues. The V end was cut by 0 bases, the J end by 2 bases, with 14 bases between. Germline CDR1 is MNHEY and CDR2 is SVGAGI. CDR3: CASSYSWQGNTYEQYF. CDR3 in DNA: TGTGCCAGCAGTTACTCGTGGCAGGGGAACACCTACGAGCAGTACTTC.

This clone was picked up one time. CDR3 DNA: TGTGCCAGCAGACAGGGAGGGACAGGCCCCACCGGGGAGCTGTTTTTT. It specifies CASRQGGTGPTGELFF. This sequence joins TRBV14 and TRBJ2-2; TRBD1 is a possible D gene (8 bases). Germline CDR1 is SGHDN and CDR2 is FVKESK. There are 16 residues in the CDR3. V shed 6 bases and J shed 4 bases, with 18 bases lying between them.

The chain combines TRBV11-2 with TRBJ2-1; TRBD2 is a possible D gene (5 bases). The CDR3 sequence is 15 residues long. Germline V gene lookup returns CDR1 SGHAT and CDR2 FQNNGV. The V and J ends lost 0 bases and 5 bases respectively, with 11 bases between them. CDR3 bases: TGTGCCAGCAGCTTAGACCCGACTACTAACAATGAGCAGTTCTTC. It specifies CASSLDPTTNNEQFF.

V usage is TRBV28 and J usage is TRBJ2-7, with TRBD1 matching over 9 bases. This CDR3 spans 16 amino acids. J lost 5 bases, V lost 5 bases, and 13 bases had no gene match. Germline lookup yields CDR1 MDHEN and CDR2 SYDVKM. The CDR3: CASSIPAGTGTNEQYF. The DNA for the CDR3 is TGTGCCAGCAGTATTCCCGCCGGGACAGGGACGAACGAGCAGTACTTC. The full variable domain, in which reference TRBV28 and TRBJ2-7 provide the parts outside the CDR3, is DVKVTQSSRYLVKRTGEKVFLECVQDMDHENMFWYRQDPGLGLRLIYFSYDVKMKEKGDIPEGYSVSREKKERFSLILESASTNQTSMYLCASSIPAGTGTNEQYFGPGTRLTVT.

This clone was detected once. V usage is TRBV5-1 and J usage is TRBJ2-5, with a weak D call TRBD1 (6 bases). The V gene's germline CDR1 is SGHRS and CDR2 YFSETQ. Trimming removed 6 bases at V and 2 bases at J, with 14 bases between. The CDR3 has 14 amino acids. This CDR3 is CASKRDIPQETQYF. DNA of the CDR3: TGCGCCAGCAAACGGGACATACCACAAGAGACCCAGTACTTC.

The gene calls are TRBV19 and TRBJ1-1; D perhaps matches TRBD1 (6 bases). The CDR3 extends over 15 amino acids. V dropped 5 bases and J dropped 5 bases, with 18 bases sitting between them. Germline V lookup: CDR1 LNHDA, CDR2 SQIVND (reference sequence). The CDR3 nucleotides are TGTGCCAGTAGTTCAGCCGGGGGCGGGGGAACTGAAGCTTTCTTT. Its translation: CASSSAGGGGTEAFF.

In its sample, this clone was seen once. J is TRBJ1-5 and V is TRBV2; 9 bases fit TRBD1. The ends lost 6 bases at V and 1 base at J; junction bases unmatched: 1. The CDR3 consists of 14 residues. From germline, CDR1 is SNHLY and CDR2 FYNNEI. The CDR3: CASRDRGSNQPQHF. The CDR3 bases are TGTGCCAGCAGGGACAGGGGCAGCAATCAGCCCCAGCATTTT.

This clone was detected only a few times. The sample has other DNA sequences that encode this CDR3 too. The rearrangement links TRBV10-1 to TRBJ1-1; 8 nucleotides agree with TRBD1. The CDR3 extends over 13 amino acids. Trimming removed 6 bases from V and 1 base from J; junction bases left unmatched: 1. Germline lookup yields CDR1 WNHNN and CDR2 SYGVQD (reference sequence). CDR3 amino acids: CASSDRGNTEAFF. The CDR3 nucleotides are TGCGCCAGCAGCGACAGGGGGAACACTGAAGCTTTCTTT.